These 18 T cell receptor beta chains came from one sample sequenced in a study of blood T cells in healthy people across ages. Combining a sample-barcoded 5' primer with a J-beta primer mix, a second PCR ran for about 7 to 11 cycles. TCRdb re-called the 5' RACE reads through MiXCR, storing one row per CDR3 protein. This table has about 1.8 million distinct CDR3 sequences, about 49% appearing once. Sequenced sample: blood. The origin of the receptors is a woman between 35 and 50 years old in good health.

V and J are TRBV9 and TRBJ2-1; the D gene is possibly TRBD1 (6 bases). V was trimmed by 0 bases and J by 10 bases, leaving 11 bases between them. CDR3 length: 13 residues. The germline V gene has CDR1 SGDLS and CDR2 YYNGEE. This CDR3 reads CASSVGTGKEQFF. The CDR3 DNA reads as TGTGCCAGCAGCGTAGGTACAGGGAAGGAGCAGTTCTTC.

This clonotype was picked up a small number of times. V is TRBV29-1 and J is TRBJ1-1, with D unresolved. The CDR3 contains 12 residues. The germline V gene encodes CDR1 SQVTM and CDR2 ANQGSEA. V was trimmed by 5 bases and J by 6 bases, leaving 13 bases between them. The CDR3 DNA follows: TGCAGCGTTAGCCCGGGCTTCGCTGAAGCTTTCTTT. Translating gives CSVSPGFAEAFF.

V and J are TRBV7-2 and TRBJ2-4; 9 positions agree with TRBD2. The J call may not be correct, given that the DNA end is closer to TRBJ2-7. The CDR3 totals 15 residues. The germline V gene encodes CDR1 SGHTA and CDR2 FQGNSA. CDR3 in amino acids: CASSFLPSGDYEQYF. CDR3 coding DNA: TGTGCCAGCAGCTTCTTGCCTAGCGGGGATTACGAGCAGTACTTC.

This clonotype was detected many times. The gene calls are TRBV20-1 and TRBJ1-5, with 11 bases that match TRBD1. The CDR3 totals 15 residues. Germline CDR1 reads DFQATT; CDR2 reads SNEGSKA (reference sequence). Trimming at V came to 5 bases and at J to 6 bases, leaving 9 bases not matched to a gene. The CDR3 loop is CSAFPGQGVRQPQHF. The CDR3 DNA is TGCAGTGCTTTCCCGGGACAGGGGGTTCGTCAGCCCCAGCATTTT.

The chain carries TRBV28 and TRBJ2-5, with D possibly being TRBD1 or TRBD2 (5 bases each). Trimming cost V 8 bases and J 4 bases, with 14 bases left between them. The germline V gene encodes CDR1 MDHEN and CDR2 SYDVKM. The CDR3 has 13 amino acids. The CDR3 reads CASQDHGGETQYF. CDR3 bases: TGTGCCAGCCAAGATCATGGGGGAGAGACCCAGTACTTC.

The CDR3 nucleotides are TGCAGTGCACAGAGACGGGGCTCCTACGAGCAGTACTTC. It is translated as CSAQRRGSYEQYF. This chain joins TRBV20-1 and TRBJ2-5, with a tentative D call TRBD2 (5 bases). The end of the DNA is better explained by TRBJ2-7, so the J call may be wrong. The germline V gene has CDR1 DFQATT and CDR2 SNEGSKA (reference sequence). There are 13 residues in the CDR3.

This clonotype occurred a few times. CDR3 sequence (DNA): TGTGCCAGCAGCCCCACTGGACAGGGCAATCAGCCCCAGCATTTT. Translation: CASSPTGQGNQPQHF. V gene TRBV28 combines with J gene TRBJ1-5, with 7 positions matching TRBD1. The junction had 7 bases not matched to a gene; V was cut back by 6 bases and J by 2 bases. Germline lookup yields CDR1 MDHEN and CDR2 SYDVKM. The CDR3 length is 15 residues.

This clonotype was detected only a few times. V gene TRBV2 combines with J gene TRBJ2-5; perhaps TRBD1 as D (6 bases). Germline CDR1 reads SNHLY; CDR2 reads FYNNEI. This CDR3 contains 12 residues. The V gene lost 10 bases and the J gene lost 1 base, with 10 bases spanning the gap. CDR3: CATGQLQETQYF. DNA of the CDR3: TGTGCCACCGGACAGCTCCAAGAGACCCAGTACTTC.

The chain joins TRBV7-2 to TRBJ2-7; TRBD1 matches at 7 bases. From germline, CDR1 is SGHTA and CDR2 FQGNSA. V was pared by 5 bases and J by 2 bases, with 9 bases of the junction left unmatched. The CDR3 spans 15 residues. CDR3 sequence (DNA): TGTGCCAGCAGCACGTCCAGGACAGGCGCCTACGAGCAGTACTTC. Residues: CASSTSRTGAYEQYF.

The chain has TRBV24-1 and TRBJ2-5; 10 bases align to TRBD2. CDR3 length: 15 residues. The germline CDR1 and CDR2 sequences are KGHDR and SFDVKD. Losses at the gene ends were 4 bases for V and 2 bases for J; bases not matched to a gene: 3. The CDR3 region is CATSDQRGGQETQYF. DNA of the CDR3: TGTGCCACCAGTGACCAGCGGGGGGGACAAGAGACCCAGTACTTC.

The chain employs TRBV12-3 or TRBV12-4 and TRBJ1-2; TRBD1 is a possible D gene (6 bases). The CDR3 runs to 11 residues. V dropped 5 bases and J dropped 12 bases, with 13 bases sitting between them. CDR3 sequence: CASSSDRRHTF. The CDR3 coding sequence is TGTGCCAGCAGTAGTGACAGGCGGCACACCTTC.

Concerning this clonotype: A read error may account for a junction end that differs from germline. The chain uses TRBV15 and TRBJ2-6; the D gene is possibly TRBD2 (5 bases). The germline gives CDR1 LNHNV, CDR2 YYDKDF (reference sequence). The CDR3 contains 16 residues. The CDR3 region has the DNA TGTGCCACCGGCAGCGGTAGGGCAACTGGGGCCAACGTCCTGACTTTC. This sequence encodes CATGSGRATGANVLTF. Drawing the rest from reference TRBV15 and TRBJ2-6, the complete variable domain is DAMVIQNPRYQVTQFGKPVTLSCSQTLNHNVMYWYQQKSSQAPKLLFHYYDKDFNNEADTPDNFQSRRPNTSFCFLDIRSPGLGDTAMYLCATGSGRATGANVLTFGAGSRLTVL.

This clonotype occurred a few times. The chain joins TRBV9 to TRBJ2-1; 9 bases agree with TRBD2. From germline, CDR1 is SGDLS and CDR2 YYNGEE. The CDR3 has 15 residues. V was pared by 5 bases and J by 8 bases, with 11 bases of the junction left unmatched. CDR3 nucleotide sequence: TGTGCCAGCAGTGCGGCCGGGACTAGCATCGATGAGCAGTTCTTC. As protein: CASSAAGTSIDEQFF. Full variable domain (rest looked up from reference TRBV9 and TRBJ2-1): DSGVTQTPKHLITATGQRVTLRCSPRSGDLSVYWYQQSLDQGLQFLIQYYNGEERAKGNILERFSAQQFPDLHSELNLSSLELGDSALYFCASSAAGTSIDEQFFGPGTRLTVL.

The chain joins TRBV5-6 to TRBJ1-1; D gene uncertain. V was pared by 2 bases and J by 1 base, with 9 bases between. The CDR3 spans 14 residues. Germline V gene data show CDR1 as SGHDT and CDR2 as YYEEEE. CDR3 sequence reads: CASSFVMKNTEAFF. CDR3 DNA: TGTGCCAGCAGCTTTGTGATGAAGAACACTGAAGCTTTCTTT.

The chain carries TRBV11-2 and TRBJ1-2; no firm D call. Trimming cost V 0 bases and J 8 bases, with 13 bases left between them. Per the germline V gene, CDR1 is SGHAT and CDR2 is FQNNGV. The CDR3 totals 14 residues. CDR3: CASSLDIFGVGYTF. In DNA form, the CDR3 reads TGTGCCAGCAGCTTAGATATTTTTGGGGTCGGCTACACCTTC. Full variable domain (remainder filled in from reference TRBV11-2 and TRBJ1-2): EAGVAQSPRYKIIEKRQSVAFWCNPISGHATLYWYQQILGQGPKLLIQFQNNGVVDDSQLPKDRFSAERLKGVDSTLKIQPAKLEDSAVYLCASSLDIFGVGYTFGSGTRLTVV.

Concerning this clonotype: One junction end disagrees with the germline gene, perhaps due to a read error. The chain has TRBV4-3 and TRBJ1-2; D might be TRBD1 (6 bases). Looked up from germline, CDR1 is LGHNA and CDR2 is YSLEER. CDR3 length equals 15 residues. CDR3: CASSQEGRGGYGCTF. CDR3 in DNA: TGCGCCAGCAGCCAAGAAGGCAGGGGTGGGTATGGCTGCACCTTC.

There are a few counts of this clonotype. This sequence joins TRBV7-9 and TRBJ2-4, with unresolved D. From germline, CDR1 is SEHNR and CDR2 FQNEAQ (reference sequence). V gave up 1 base and J gave up 7 bases, with 5 bases separating them. The CDR3 covers 12 residues. For the CDR3, the DNA is TGTGCCAGCAGCTTAGTGTCGAACATTCAGTACTTC. Amino acids: CASSLVSNIQYF.

The chain joins TRBV15 to TRBJ1-4, with TRBD1 identical over 8 bases. Germline values: CDR1 LNHNV, CDR2 YYDKDF (reference sequence). Trimming cost V 0 bases and J 3 bases; bases outside gene matches: 12. The CDR3 is made up of 19 amino acids. CDR3 protein: CATSRDLSGTGAANEKLFF. CDR3 DNA sequence: TGTGCCACCAGCAGAGATCTGTCCGGGACAGGTGCAGCTAATGAAAAACTGTTTTTT. The variable domain in full, with the rest retrieved from reference TRBV15 and TRBJ1-4, is DAMVIQNPRYQVTQFGKPVTLSCSQTLNHNVMYWYQQKSSQAPKLLFHYYDKDFNNEADTPDNFQSRRPNTSFCFLDIRSPGLGDTAMYLCATSRDLSGTGAANEKLFFGSGTQLSVL.